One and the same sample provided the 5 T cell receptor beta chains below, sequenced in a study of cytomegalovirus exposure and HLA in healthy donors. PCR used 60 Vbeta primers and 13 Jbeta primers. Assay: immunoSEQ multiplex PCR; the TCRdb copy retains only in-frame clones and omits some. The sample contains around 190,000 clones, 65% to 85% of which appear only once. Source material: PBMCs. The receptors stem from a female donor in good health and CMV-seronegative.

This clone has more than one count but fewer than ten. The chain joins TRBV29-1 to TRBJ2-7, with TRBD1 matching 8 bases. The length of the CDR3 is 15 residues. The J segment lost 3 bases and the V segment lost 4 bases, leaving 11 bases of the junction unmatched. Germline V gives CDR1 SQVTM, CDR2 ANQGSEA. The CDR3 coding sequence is TGCAGCGTTGTGCAATGGCAGGGGGCTAACTACGAGCAGTACTTC. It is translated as CSVVQWQGANYEQYF.

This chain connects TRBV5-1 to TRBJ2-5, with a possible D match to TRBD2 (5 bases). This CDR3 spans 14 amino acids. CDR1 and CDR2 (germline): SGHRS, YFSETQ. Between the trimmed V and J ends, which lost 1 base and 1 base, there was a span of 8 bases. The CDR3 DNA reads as TGCGCCAGCAGCTTGAGCGGAGTCCAAGAGACCCAGTACTTC. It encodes CASSLSGVQETQYF.

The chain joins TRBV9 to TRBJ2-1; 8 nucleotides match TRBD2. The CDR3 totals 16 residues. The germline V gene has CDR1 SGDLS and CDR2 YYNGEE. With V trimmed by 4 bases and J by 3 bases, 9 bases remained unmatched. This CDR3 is CASSHGERGFYNEQFF. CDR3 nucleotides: TGTGCCAGCAGCCACGGGGAGCGGGGGTTCTACAATGAGCAGTTCTTC.

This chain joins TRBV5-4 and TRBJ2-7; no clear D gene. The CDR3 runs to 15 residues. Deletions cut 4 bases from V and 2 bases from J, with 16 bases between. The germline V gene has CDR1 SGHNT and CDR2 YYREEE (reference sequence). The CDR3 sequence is CASSVAGGGAYEQYF. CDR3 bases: TGTGCCAGCAGCGTGGCCGGTGGTGGAGCCTACGAGCAGTACTTC. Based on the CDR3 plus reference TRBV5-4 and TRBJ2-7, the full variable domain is ETGVTQSPTHLIKTRGQQVTLRCSSQSGHNTVSWYQQALGQGPQFIFQYYREEENGRGNFPPRFSGLQFPNYSSELNVNALELDDSALYLCASSVAGGGAYEQYFGPGTRLTVT.

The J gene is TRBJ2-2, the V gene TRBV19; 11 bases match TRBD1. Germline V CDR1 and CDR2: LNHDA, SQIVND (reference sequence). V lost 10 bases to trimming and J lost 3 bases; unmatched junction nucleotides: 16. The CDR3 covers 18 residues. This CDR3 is CATPKLDRGRFDTGELFF. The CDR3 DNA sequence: TGTGCCACCCCTAAGCTGGACAGGGGGCGGTTTGACACCGGGGAGCTGTTTTTT.